These 27 T cell receptor beta chains came from one sample sequenced in a study of blood T cell repertoires in COVID-19. Measured with immunoSEQ multiplex PCR; TCRdb has only the in-frame clones, and not every one. The sample includes more than 300,000 clones, around 88% of them seen just once. Sequences were obtained from peripheral blood. The receptor source for this set is a woman in her twenties or thirties with COVID-19, enrolled during active disease.

The J gene is TRBJ2-3, the V gene TRBV7-2, with 13 bases lining up with TRBD2. The CDR3 runs 16 residues. V shed 5 bases and J 4 bases; nucleotides not matched to a gene: 6. CDR1 is SGHTA and CDR2 is FQGNSA in the germline V gene. In DNA form, the CDR3 reads TGTGCCAGCAGCCATACTAGCGGGGGGGTTGCAGATACGCAGTATTTT. Translated, it gives CASSHTSGGVADTQYF. Filled out from reference TRBV7-2 and TRBJ2-3, the complete variable domain reads GAGVSQSPSNKVTEKGKDVELRCDPISGHTALYWYRQSLGQGLEFLIYFQGNSAPDKSGLPSDRFSAERTGGSVSTLTIQRTQQEDSAVYLCASSHTSGGVADTQYFGPGTRLTVL.

This rearrangement joins TRBV29-1 to TRBJ1-4; 7 bases are a match to TRBD1. The V gene end was trimmed by 3 bases and the J gene end by 8 bases; junction bases not matched to a gene: 9. The CDR3 has 14 residues. In germline, CDR1 is SQVTM, CDR2 ANQGSEA. The DNA for the CDR3 is TGCAGCGTTGATATTACAGGGGTAGGGGAAAAACTGTTTTTT. It specifies CSVDITGVGEKLFF. The full variable domain, rest sourced from reference TRBV29-1 and TRBJ1-4, is SAVISQKPSRDICQRGTSLTIQCQVDSQVTMMFWYRQQPGQSLTLIATANQGSEATYESGFVIDKFPISRPNLTFSTLTVSNMSPEDSSIYLCSVDITGVGEKLFFGSGTQLSVL.

The gene calls are TRBV6-6 and TRBJ2-1, with 10 bases identical to TRBD2. The germline V gene has CDR1 MNHNY and CDR2 SVGAGI (reference sequence). The CDR3 length is 13 residues. Trimming took 5 bases from V and 7 from J; bases not matched to a gene: 2. CDR3 DNA: TGTGCCAGCAGTCAAGCGGGGGGGAATGAGCAGTTCTTC. This translates into CASSQAGGNEQFF.

V and J are TRBV2 and TRBJ1-1; 9 bases are a match to TRBD1. There are 14 residues in the CDR3. Germline V gene sequence: CDR1 SNHLY, CDR2 FYNNEI. Trimming took 6 bases from V and 4 from J; bases not matched to a gene: 6. The CDR3, as DNA: TGTGCCAGCAGCATCGGGACAGGGACCACTGAAGCTTTCTTT. Translation gives CASSIGTGTTEAFF.

The chain combines TRBV30 with TRBJ2-7; a weak D match, TRBD1 (6 bases). The CDR3 has 14 residues. Per the germline V gene, CDR1 is GTSNPN and CDR2 is SVGIG (reference sequence). The germline V and J ends were trimmed by 0 bases and 4 bases, with 13 bases remaining between them. The CDR3, as DNA: TGTGCCTGGAGTGTAAGACAGGCCCCTTACGAGCAGTACTTC. Translating gives CAWSVRQAPYEQYF.

This clone was seen more than once but under ten times. The chain combines TRBV3-1 (or the pseudogene TRBV3-2) with TRBJ1-1, with a weak D call TRBD1 (6 bases). Germline-derived CDR1 and CDR2 are LGHDT and YNNKEL (reference sequence). This CDR3 region has 12 residues. Trimming removed 9 bases at V and 1 base at J, with 9 bases between. DNA for the CDR3: TGTGCCAGTAAGACAGGGAACACTGAAGCTTTCTTT. The encoded protein is CASKTGNTEAFF.

The chain combines TRBV6-6 with TRBJ1-1, with TRBD1 as a possible D gene (6 bases). The CDR3 is made up of 13 amino acids. The germline CDR1 and CDR2 sequences are MNHNY and SVGAGI (reference sequence). The V end lost 7 bases, the J end lost 4 bases, and 13 bases lay between the germline ends. The CDR3 region is CASTRGTSTEAFF. The DNA for the CDR3 is TGTGCCAGCACCCGAGGGACAAGCACTGAAGCTTTCTTT.

The rearrangement links TRBV11-2 to TRBJ2-1, with TRBD1 identical over 7 bases. V shed 5 bases and J 5 bases; nucleotides not matched to a gene: 15. Germline V gene data show CDR1 as SGHAT and CDR2 as FQNNGV. This CDR3 region has 17 residues. CDR3 in DNA: TGTGCCAGCAGCCCGCTCCAGGGGGTGATGTCGCACAATGAGCAGTTCTTC. As protein: CASSPLQGVMSHNEQFF.

V is TRBV2 and J is TRBJ2-3; 15 bases fit TRBD2. V shed 6 bases, J shed 6 bases, and the junction held 1 base outside the gene matches. The CDR3 loop spans 14 amino acids. CDR1 is SNHLY, CDR2 FYNNEI, per germline. The DNA of the CDR3 is TGTGCCAGCAGCGGACTAGCGGGAGGGGATACGCAGTATTTT. It codes for CASSGLAGGDTQYF. Filled out from reference TRBV2 and TRBJ2-3, the complete variable domain reads EPEVTQTPSHQVTQMGQEVILRCVPISNHLYFYWYRQILGQKVEFLVSFYNNEISEKSEIFDDQFSVERPDGSNFTLKIRSTKLEDSAMYFCASSGLAGGDTQYFGPGTRLTVL.

This clone has more than one count but fewer than ten. This sequence joins TRBV4-1 and TRBJ1-1; perhaps TRBD1 as D (6 bases). V was pared by 3 bases and J by 6 bases, with 20 bases between. This CDR3 spans 16 amino acids. Germline values: CDR1 MGHRA, CDR2 YSYEKL. This CDR3 is CASSQEFPTGSPEAFF. In nucleotides, the CDR3 is TGCGCCAGCAGCCAGGAATTTCCCACAGGGTCTCCTGAAGCTTTCTTT.

This clone has only one observation. The chain carries TRBV7-9 and TRBJ2-5; 8 nucleotides match TRBD1. Germline CDR1 reads SEHNR; CDR2 reads FQNEAQ (reference sequence). V lost 6 bases and J lost 5; bases outside the gene matches: 11. The CDR3 is 15 residues long. CDR3 region: CASRPSQGAGETQYF. For the CDR3, the DNA is TGTGCCAGCAGGCCCAGTCAGGGGGCTGGTGAGACCCAGTACTTC.

This clone was seen more than once but under ten times. The gene calls are TRBV30 and TRBJ1-6, with D uncertain. This CDR3 comprises 14 residues. V dropped 3 bases and J dropped 0 bases, with 6 bases sitting between them. The germline V gene encodes CDR1 GTSNPN and CDR2 SVGIG (reference sequence). CDR3 DNA sequence: TGTGCCTGGAGCCCGAGCTCCTATAATTCACCCCTCCACTTT. It yields the protein CAWSPSSYNSPLHF. The variable domain in full, completed from reference TRBV30 and TRBJ1-6, reads SQTIHQWPATLVQPVGSPLSLECTVEGTSNPNLYWYRQAAGRGLQLLFYSVGIGQISSEVPQNLSASRPQDRQFILSSKKLLLSDSGFYLCAWSPSSYNSPLHFGNGTRLTVT.

CDR3 sequence: CASRATGATGELFF. CDR3 nucleotides: TGTGCCAGCAGGGCTACAGGGGCCACCGGGGAGCTGTTTTTT. This rearrangement joins TRBV3-1 (or the pseudogene TRBV3-2) to TRBJ2-2; 7 bases are shared with TRBD1. This CDR3 spans 14 amino acids. V trimming: 6 bases; J trimming: 4 bases; junction bases outside the gene matches: 5. In germline, CDR1 is LGHDT, CDR2 YNNKEL (reference sequence).

This rearrangement joins TRBV6-5 to TRBJ1-4, with D possibly matching TRBD1 (5 bases). Germline-derived CDR1 and CDR2 are MNHEY and SVGAGI. V lost 2 bases to trimming and J lost 7 bases, with 17 bases between them. The CDR3 is 16 residues long. CDR3 sequence reads: CASSYRGSLVPEKLFF. The CDR3 DNA reads TGTGCCAGCAGTTACCGGGGGTCCCTTGTCCCTGAAAAACTGTTTTTT.

The V gene is TRBV10-3, the J gene TRBJ1-1, with D perhaps matching TRBD1 (5 bases). The CDR3 loop spans 14 amino acids. The germline V gene encodes CDR1 ENHRY and CDR2 SYGVKD. The ends were cut back, 6 bases at V and 5 bases at J, with 16 bases in the middle. The CDR3 sequence is CAISAGGVRTEAFF. Written as DNA, the CDR3 is TGTGCCATCAGCGCGGGGGGTGTAAGGACTGAAGCTTTCTTT.

This chain links TRBV7-9 with TRBJ1-3; D might be TRBD1 (6 bases). CDR3 length equals 13 residues. Germline V CDR1 and CDR2: SEHNR, FQNEAQ (reference sequence). V was pared by 5 bases and J by 4 bases, with 9 bases between. Written as DNA, the CDR3 is TGTGCCAGCAGCCAGGGGTACGGAAACACCATATATTTT. It specifies CASSQGYGNTIYF. Filled out from reference TRBV7-9 and TRBJ1-3, the complete variable domain reads DTGVSQNPRHKITKRGQNVTFRCDPISEHNRLYWYRQTLGQGPEFLTYFQNEAQLEKSRLLSDRFSAERPKGSFSTLEIQRTEQGDSAMYLCASSQGYGNTIYFGEGSWLTVV.

CDR3 loop: CASSFGVNGYTF. The CDR3 bases are TGTGCCAGCAGTTTCGGGGTCAATGGCTACACCTTC. The chain has TRBV12-3 or TRBV12-4 and TRBJ1-2, with D hard to call. CDR3 length: 12 residues. Trimming cost V 3 bases and J 6 bases, with 8 bases left between them.

V and J are TRBV5-6 and TRBJ1-4; D not resolved. Looked up from germline, CDR1 is SGHDT and CDR2 is YYEEEE. The germline V and J ends were trimmed by 0 bases and 7 bases, with 7 bases remaining between them. This CDR3 has 13 amino acids. The CDR3 DNA reads TGTGCCAGCAGCTTGGGGTGGAGTGAAAAACTGTTTTTT. Amino acids: CASSLGWSEKLFF.

This clone was detected once. The chain joins TRBV3-1 (or the pseudogene TRBV3-2) to TRBJ1-2, with a possible D match to TRBD1 (6 bases). Germline CDR1 and CDR2: LGHDT and YNNKEL (reference sequence). V was pared by 7 bases and J by 2 bases, with 17 bases between. This CDR3 has 15 amino acids. CDR3 nucleotide sequence: TGTGCCAGCAACGATTACGGGCAGGGGAACTATGGCTACACCTTC. This encodes CASNDYGQGNYGYTF.

The CDR3: CASTRDRGTEAFF. Here the CDR3 DNA reads TGTGCCAGTACCCGGGACAGGGGCACTGAAGCTTTCTTT. This rearrangement joins TRBV19 to TRBJ1-1; TRBD1 matches 10 bases. Per the germline V gene, CDR1 is LNHDA and CDR2 is SQIVND (reference sequence). V gave up 7 bases and J gave up 4 bases; unmatched junction bases: 3. CDR3 size: 13 residues.

The gene calls are TRBV11-2 and TRBJ2-1; D is uncertain. Germline loops: CDR1 SGHAT, CDR2 FQNNGV. The V end was cut by 3 bases, the J end by 3 bases, with 6 bases between. CDR3 length: 13 amino acids. In DNA, the CDR3 is TGTGCCAGCAGCTTCGGTCTCTACAATGAGCAGTTCTTC. Translation: CASSFGLYNEQFF. Together with reference TRBV11-2 and TRBJ2-1, the CDR3 gives the full variable domain: EAGVAQSPRYKIIEKRQSVAFWCNPISGHATLYWYQQILGQGPKLLIQFQNNGVVDDSQLPKDRFSAERLKGVDSTLKIQPAKLEDSAVYLCASSFGLYNEQFFGPGTRLTVL.

V usage is TRBV27 and J usage is TRBJ1-2; 9 bases map to TRBD1. This CDR3 has 17 residues. Germline V gives CDR1 MNHEY, CDR2 SMNVEV (reference sequence). Losses at the gene ends were 5 bases for V and 2 bases for J; bases not matched to a gene: 12. The DNA of the CDR3 is TGTGCCAGCAGTAAAGGGACAGGGAAGTTAGTAAACTATGGCTACACCTTC. Amino acid sequence: CASSKGTGKLVNYGYTF.

This rearrangement joins TRBV27 to TRBJ1-5, with D unclear. Deletions cut 5 bases from V and 4 bases from J, with 12 bases between. CDR1 is MNHEY and CDR2 is SMNVEV in the germline V gene (reference sequence). This CDR3 has 14 residues. The CDR3 nucleotides read TGTGCCAGCAGTCTCTCAGGTATAAATCAGCCCCAGCATTTT. Its translation: CASSLSGINQPQHF.

J is TRBJ2-7 and V is TRBV5-6; 7 nucleotides align to TRBD1. The J segment lost 2 bases and the V segment lost 4 bases, leaving 15 bases of the junction unmatched. The CDR3 spans 17 residues. CDR1 and CDR2 from the germline V gene are SGHDT and YYEEEE. The CDR3 spells CASSPRLRDSRPYEQYF. In DNA, the CDR3 is TGTGCCAGCAGCCCGCGCCTCCGGGACAGCCGACCCTACGAGCAGTACTTC.

This rearrangement joins TRBV7-6 to TRBJ2-5, with TRBD2 as a possible D gene (5 bases). Germline CDR1 SGHVS, CDR2 FNYEAQ. V dropped 3 bases and J dropped 2 bases, with 13 bases sitting between them. The CDR3 is 15 amino acids. The CDR3 DNA follows: TGTGCCAGCAGCTTGTCAGCGGTGACACAAGAGACCCAGTACTTC. Protein: CASSLSAVTQETQYF.

The chain uses TRBV5-5 and TRBJ2-7; D is possibly TRBD1 (6 bases). The V and J ends lost 0 bases and 6 bases respectively, with 13 bases between them. CDR3 length equals 14 residues. Germline V gene data show CDR1 as SGHKS and CDR2 as YYEKEE (reference sequence). CDR3 amino acids: CASSLDWGPGEQYV. The CDR3 region has the DNA TGTGCCAGCAGCTTGGATTGGGGGCCAGGCGAGCAGTACGTC.

In its sample, this clone was seen once. The chain links TRBV5-6 to TRBJ2-2, with D tentatively TRBD1 (5 bases). Trimming stripped 3 bases from V and 1 base from J, with 16 bases between. The CDR3 is 17 amino acids. Germline V gene sequence: CDR1 SGHDT, CDR2 YYEEEE. DNA of the CDR3: TGTGCCAGCAGCTCCCCAAAAACCCAGGGGAACACCGGGGAGCTGTTTTTT. It yields the protein CASSSPKTQGNTGELFF.